Many counts were recorded for the clone carrying this T cell receptor beta chain. Its antigen is as yet unknown. This sample stems from a study of T-cell reconstitution after alpha-beta-depleted transplantation in children. This sample's TCRbeta library carried unique molecular identifier barcodes. TCRdb used MiXCR to reprocess the PCR reads, holding one entry per CDR3 protein. The sample includes about 98,000 distinct CDR3 sequences, around 5.9% of them seen just once. Study-wide points: Newly made T cells mostly supplied T-cell counts and diversity one year after transplant. Several hundred graft clones that had expanded were reportedly the source of alpha-beta T cells about two months after transplant.

V lost 0 bases and J lost 13, with 13 bases in between. The CDR3 runs to 13 residues. Germline CDR1 and CDR2: LNHNV and YYDKDF (reference sequence). This sequence was found in a female patient aged 2 to 10 who had a stem cell transplant for Fanconi anemia, so the T cells may come from the graft donor. J is TRBJ2-1 and V is TRBV15; D is unclear. This sample comprised PBMCs, mostly from graft donor cells, obtained 60 days after TCRalphabeta/CD19-depleted stem cell transplant. CDR3 protein: CATSRDLSVGQFF. The CDR3 DNA is TGTGCCACCAGCAGAGATCTAAGCGTCGGACAGTTCTTC.